The next 5 T cell receptor beta chains were all read from a single sample in a study of T-cell reconstitution after alpha-beta-depleted transplantation in children. Unique molecular identifiers were used in preparing the TCRbeta library. One entry per CDR3 protein, called by TCRdb with MiXCR from the PCR reads. The data contain nearly 550,000 distinct CDR3 sequences, approximately 16% of them seen just once; the ten biggest clones take up 3.3%. Sequencing used PBMCs from the stem cell graft donor, obtained from the stem cell graft. The receptors originated from a human donor who donated a stem cell graft to a child with acute lymphoblastic leukemia.

The chain combines TRBV29-1 with TRBJ1-1, with D uncertain. CDR3 size: 12 residues. Per the germline V gene, CDR1 is SQVTM and CDR2 is ANQGSEA. Between the trimmed V and J ends, which lost 4 bases and 1 base, there was a span of 7 bases. The CDR3 protein is CSVGVWNTEAFF. The CDR3 DNA is TGCAGCGTTGGGGTATGGAACACTGAAGCTTTCTTT.

Only a few counts were recorded for this clonotype. This chain uses TRBV5-1 with TRBJ2-3, with 10 bases identical to TRBD2. CDR1 SGHRS and CDR2 YFSETQ come from the germline V gene. This CDR3 region has 15 residues. Trimming took 4 bases from V and 2 from J; bases not matched to a gene: 4. The DNA of the CDR3 is TGCGCCAGCAGCGTTGGACTAGCGGCCACAGATACGCAGTATTTT. Its translation is CASSVGLAATDTQYF.

V gene TRBV27 combines with J gene TRBJ2-7; D ambiguous. This CDR3 contains 13 residues. The V gene lost 2 bases and the J gene lost 3 bases, with 8 bases spanning the gap. The germline V gene encodes CDR1 MNHEY and CDR2 SMNVEV (reference sequence). Here the CDR3 reads CASSLTPNYEQYF. Written as DNA, the CDR3 is TGTGCCAGCAGTTTAACGCCGAACTACGAGCAGTACTTC.

The V call is TRBV5-1, the J call TRBJ2-1; 7 nucleotides agree with TRBD2. The CDR3 runs to 16 residues. Germline trimming cut 0 bases from V and 7 bases from J; bases unmatched to any gene: 10. Germline CDR1 is SGHRS and CDR2 is YFSETQ. In nucleotides, the CDR3 is TGCGCCAGCAGCTTGGGCGATGGACTAGGGAGTAATGAGCAGTTCTTC. This translates into CASSLGDGLGSNEQFF.

The chain links TRBV5-1 to TRBJ1-1; no reliable D call. Trimming removed 4 bases from V and 1 base from J, with 14 bases in between. The CDR3 totals 15 residues. Germline loops: CDR1 SGHRS, CDR2 YFSETQ. CDR3 amino acids: CASSRAEEGNTEAFF. The CDR3, as DNA: TGCGCCAGCAGCCGAGCCGAGGAAGGGAACACTGAAGCTTTCTTT.